A selection of T cell receptor beta chains follows, all from one sample in a study of OX40 agonist ivuxolimab in advanced cancers. Measured with immunoSEQ multiplex PCR; TCRdb has only the in-frame clones, and not every one. The table has about 94,000 clones, around 86% seen once. Sequences were derived from CD4+ or CD8+ T cells sorted from blood, sampled in a trial of the OX40 agonist ivuxolimab. The source of these receptors is an adult with an advanced solid tumor such as melanoma, head and neck, liver or kidney cancer. Both conserved end residues are part of each CDR3. A D gene is named only where the DNA matches it firmly. Rows may omit the clone size; those that give it use once, few, many or a size class.

j_call: TRBJ2-3
clone_size: .
v_call: TRBV19
d_call: .
cdr3_nt: TGTGCCAGTCGGACCGGGGAAAGCACAGATACGCAGTATTTT
cdr3_aa: CASRTGESTDTQYF

j_call: TRBJ2-5
clone_size: once
v_call: TRBV6-1
d_call: .
cdr3_nt: TGTGCCAGCAGAGAAGTTGTTACGGCCCTGGGGACCCAGTACTTC
cdr3_aa: CASREVVTALGTQYF

j_call: TRBJ2-7
clone_size: .
v_call: TRBV4-1
d_call: TRBD1
cdr3_nt: TGCGCCAGCAGCCAAGCCTGGGACAGGGCTTCCTACGAGCAGTACTTC
cdr3_aa: CASSQAWDRASYEQYF

j_call: TRBJ1-1
clone_size: .
v_call: TRBV28
d_call: .
cdr3_nt: TGTGCCAGCAGTTTGCCTGGGACCCTGGGGACTGAAGCTTTCTTT
cdr3_aa: CASSLPGTLGTEAFF

j_call: TRBJ1-1
clone_size: .
v_call: TRBV19
d_call: .
cdr3_nt: TGTGCCAGTAGTATTCCCCTTTGGAACACTGAAGCTTTCTTT
cdr3_aa: CASSIPLWNTEAFF

j_call: TRBJ1-1
clone_size: .
v_call: TRBV25-1
d_call: .
cdr3_nt: TGTGCCAGCAGTGTGGACGTCCTCTCCGGCGAAGCTTTCTTT
cdr3_aa: CASSVDVLSGEAFF

j_call: TRBJ2-1
clone_size: .
v_call: TRBV10-1
d_call: .
cdr3_nt: TGCGCCAGCAGTACCGGGACACAGGGTGAGCAGTTCTTC
cdr3_aa: CASSTGTQGEQFF

j_call: TRBJ1-6
clone_size: .
v_call: TRBV30
d_call: .
cdr3_nt: TGTGCCTGGAGCCTGTGGCAGGAGGATTCACCCCTCCACTTT
cdr3_aa: CAWSLWQEDSPLHF

j_call: TRBJ2-3
clone_size: .
v_call: TRBV5-6
d_call: TRBD2
cdr3_nt: TGTGCCAGCAGTCCCCCAGCCTTACTAGCGGGGGGCGTCGATACGCAGTATTTT
cdr3_aa: CASSPPALLAGGVDTQYF

j_call: TRBJ2-1
clone_size: .
v_call: TRBV14
d_call: TRBD2
cdr3_nt: TGTGCCAGCAGCACGGCTAGCGGGGGGATCAGCTCCTACAATGAGCAGTTCTTC
cdr3_aa: CASSTASGGISSYNEQFF

j_call: TRBJ2-2
clone_size: .
v_call: TRBV4-1
d_call: .
cdr3_nt: TGCGCCAGCAGCCAAGCGACAGCTCGACCCGGGGAGCTGTTTTTT
cdr3_aa: CASSQATARPGELFF

j_call: TRBJ2-5
clone_size: once
v_call: TRBV5-4
d_call: .
cdr3_nt: TGTGCCAGCAGCTTGAGGCCAGGCCGACAAGAGACCCAGTACTTC
cdr3_aa: CASSLRPGRQETQYF

j_call: TRBJ1-6
clone_size: .
v_call: TRBV7-2
d_call: .
cdr3_nt: TGTGCCAGCAGCCGGGACGGGGATAATTCACCCCTCCACTTT
cdr3_aa: CASSRDGDNSPLHF

j_call: TRBJ2-7
clone_size: .
v_call: TRBV5-6
d_call: .
cdr3_nt: TGTGCCAGCAGCCAGCAATTGACAGACTACGAGCAGTACTTC
cdr3_aa: CASSQQLTDYEQYF

j_call: TRBJ1-1
clone_size: .
v_call: TRBV11-2
d_call: .
cdr3_nt: TGTGCCAGCAGCCCCCCCACGTTCCTTGAAGCTTTCTTT
cdr3_aa: CASSPPTFLEAFF

j_call: TRBJ1-1
clone_size: .
v_call: TRBV11-3
d_call: .
cdr3_nt: TGTGCCAGCAGCCAGCAGGGGAACACTGAAGCTTTCTTT
cdr3_aa: CASSQQGNTEAFF

j_call: TRBJ1-1
clone_size: .
v_call: TRBV6-6
d_call: .
cdr3_nt: TGTGCCAGCAGTCAGAACGGAGGGTCCGACACTGAAGCTTTCTTT
cdr3_aa: CASSQNGGSDTEAFF

j_call: TRBJ2-7
clone_size: .
v_call: TRBV7-2
d_call: .
cdr3_nt: TGTGCCAGCAGCACCCGGACCTCTGGGCGTATGAGGGCCTACGAGCAGTACTTC
cdr3_aa: CASSTRTSGRMRAYEQYF

j_call: TRBJ1-2
clone_size: .
v_call: TRBV29-1
d_call: TRBD1
cdr3_nt: TGCAGCGTTGGGACAGGGAGCGGTGGCTACACCTTC
cdr3_aa: CSVGTGSGGYTF

j_call: TRBJ2-7
clone_size: .
v_call: TRBV27
d_call: TRBD2
cdr3_nt: TGTGCCAGCAGTCCTCGGGGACTAGCGGTGATGCCCTACGAGCAGTACTTC
cdr3_aa: CASSPRGLAVMPYEQYF

j_call: TRBJ1-2
clone_size: .
v_call: TRBV28
d_call: .
cdr3_nt: TGTGCCAGCAGTTCTCCGTCCCCTGGGTATGGCTACACCTTC
cdr3_aa: CASSSPSPGYGYTF

j_call: TRBJ2-1
clone_size: few
v_call: TRBV2
d_call: .
cdr3_nt: TGTGCCAGCAGTTATAGACCAGAAGAGCAGTTCTTC
cdr3_aa: CASSYRPEEQFF

j_call: TRBJ2-2
clone_size: few
v_call: TRBV2
d_call: TRBD1
cdr3_nt: TGTGCCAGCAGTGAAAAGTCAGGGGGCACCGGGGAGCTGTTTTTT
cdr3_aa: CASSEKSGGTGELFF

j_call: TRBJ2-1
clone_size: once
v_call: TRBV9
d_call: .
cdr3_nt: TGTGCCAGCAGCGCCAGCGTACGCAATGAGCAGTTCTTC
cdr3_aa: CASSASVRNEQFF

j_call: TRBJ1-1
clone_size: .
v_call: TRBV11-2
d_call: .
cdr3_nt: TGTGCCAGCAGCGCGACAGGAACGAACACTGAAGCTTTCTTT
cdr3_aa: CASSATGTNTEAFF

j_call: TRBJ2-3
clone_size: once
v_call: TRBV5-6
d_call: TRBD1
cdr3_nt: TGTGCCAGCAGCTTCAGGGGACAGGGCCTCAGGTCCCTCACAGATACGCAGTATTTT
cdr3_aa: CASSFRGQGLRSLTDTQYF

j_call: TRBJ1-1
clone_size: few
v_call: TRBV6-5
d_call: .
cdr3_nt: TGTGCCAGCAGCCCCCGGGACACGGGAACTGAAGCTTTCTTT
cdr3_aa: CASSPRDTGTEAFF

j_call: TRBJ2-7
clone_size: .
v_call: TRBV20-1
d_call: .
cdr3_nt: TGCAGTGCTATAACCCACTACGAGCAGTACTTC
cdr3_aa: CSAITHYEQYF

j_call: TRBJ2-1
clone_size: .
v_call: TRBV6-6
d_call: .
cdr3_nt: TGTGCCAGCTCCGGGGAGGCTTCCTACAATGAGCAGTTCTTC
cdr3_aa: CASSGEASYNEQFF

j_call: TRBJ1-1
clone_size: few
v_call: TRBV5-1
d_call: .
cdr3_nt: TGCGCCAGCAGCCCCCGGGAGGGGAACACTGAAGCTTTCTTT
cdr3_aa: CASSPREGNTEAFF

j_call: TRBJ2-7
clone_size: .
v_call: TRBV10-1
d_call: .
cdr3_nt: TGCGCCAGCAGTGAGGGCTCGGGACACCTCTACGAGCAGTACTTC
cdr3_aa: CASSEGSGHLYEQYF

j_call: TRBJ1-5
clone_size: .
v_call: TRBV7-9
d_call: .
cdr3_nt: TGTGCCAGCAGCCGCGGGGGTGCGGAGAGCAATCAGCCCCAGCATTTT
cdr3_aa: CASSRGGAESNQPQHF

j_call: TRBJ2-7
clone_size: .
v_call: TRBV7-2
d_call: TRBD2
cdr3_nt: TGTGCCAGCAGCTTATCTAGCGGGGGGACCTACGAGCAGTACTTC
cdr3_aa: CASSLSSGGTYEQYF

j_call: TRBJ1-4
clone_size: .
v_call: TRBV15
d_call: .
cdr3_nt: TGTGCCACCAGCAGAGATGGATCAACTAATGAAAAACTGTTTTTT
cdr3_aa: CATSRDGSTNEKLFF

j_call: TRBJ2-3
clone_size: .
v_call: TRBV6-5
d_call: TRBD2
cdr3_nt: TGTGCCAGCAGTCGACTAGCGGGGAAGCCAGTCTTGGATTTT
cdr3_aa: CASSRLAGKPVLDF

j_call: TRBJ2-3
clone_size: few
v_call: TRBV7-2
d_call: .
cdr3_nt: TGTGCCAGCAGCTTAACGCTTCTGGACAGCCAGTATTTT
cdr3_aa: CASSLTLLDSQYF

j_call: TRBJ1-2
clone_size: .
v_call: TRBV9
d_call: .
cdr3_nt: TGTGCCAGCAGCGGTCGGGGATCTGGGGATGGCTACACCTTC
cdr3_aa: CASSGRGSGDGYTF

j_call: TRBJ1-2
clone_size: .
v_call: TRBV7-9
d_call: TRBD1
cdr3_nt: TGTGCCAGCAGCAACCTACTAGGGGGCTCTAACTATGGCTACACCTTC
cdr3_aa: CASSNLLGGSNYGYTF

j_call: TRBJ1-5
clone_size: once
v_call: TRBV6-4
d_call: TRBD1
cdr3_nt: TGTGCCAGCAGTGGGGACAGGTCGGGTCAGCCCCAGCATTTT
cdr3_aa: CASSGDRSGQPQHF

j_call: TRBJ1-5
clone_size: few
v_call: TRBV7-6
d_call: .
cdr3_nt: TGTGCCAGCAGCTTAATTAGCAATCAGCCCCAGCATTTT
cdr3_aa: CASSLISNQPQHF

j_call: TRBJ1-1
clone_size: .
v_call: TRBV11-2
d_call: .
cdr3_nt: TGTGCCAGCAGCGTCCGTTTAAAGGCAGGTATGAACACTGAAGCTTTCTTT
cdr3_aa: CASSVRLKAGMNTEAFF

j_call: TRBJ2-3
clone_size: .
v_call: TRBV18
d_call: TRBD2
cdr3_nt: TGTGCCAGCTCACCGATAGCCTCGGGGGGGAGGAGCACAGATACGCAGTATTTT
cdr3_aa: CASSPIASGGRSTDTQYF

j_call: TRBJ2-5
clone_size: .
v_call: TRBV19
d_call: .
cdr3_nt: TGTGCCAGTAGTATACAAGAGACCCAGTACTTC
cdr3_aa: CASSIQETQYF

j_call: TRBJ2-3
clone_size: .
v_call: TRBV5-1
d_call: .
cdr3_nt: TGCGCCAGCGCCTCCGCTCTAGGGGGTTCAGATACGCAGTATTTT
cdr3_aa: CASASALGGSDTQYF